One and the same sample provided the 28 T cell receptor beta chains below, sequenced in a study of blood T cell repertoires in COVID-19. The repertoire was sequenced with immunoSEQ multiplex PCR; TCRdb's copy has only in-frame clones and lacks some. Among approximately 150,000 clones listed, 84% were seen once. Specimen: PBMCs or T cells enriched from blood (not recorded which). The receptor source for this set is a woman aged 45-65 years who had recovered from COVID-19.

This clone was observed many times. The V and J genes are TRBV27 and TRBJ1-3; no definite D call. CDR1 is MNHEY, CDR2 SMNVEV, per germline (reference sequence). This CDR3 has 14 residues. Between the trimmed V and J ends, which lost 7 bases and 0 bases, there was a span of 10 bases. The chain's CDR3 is CASKAGNSGNTIYF. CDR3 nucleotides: TGTGCCAGCAAGGCGGGCAACTCTGGAAACACCATATATTTT.

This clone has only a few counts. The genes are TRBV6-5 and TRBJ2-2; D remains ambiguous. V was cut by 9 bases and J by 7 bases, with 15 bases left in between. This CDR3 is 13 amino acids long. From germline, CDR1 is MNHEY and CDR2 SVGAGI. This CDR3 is CASSRVKSGELFF. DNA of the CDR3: TGTGCCAGTAGTCGCGTTAAAAGCGGGGAGCTGTTTTTT.

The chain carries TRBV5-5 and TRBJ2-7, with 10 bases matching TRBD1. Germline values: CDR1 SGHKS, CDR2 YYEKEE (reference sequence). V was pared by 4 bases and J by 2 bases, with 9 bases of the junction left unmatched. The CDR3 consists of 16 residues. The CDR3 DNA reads TGTGCCAGCAGCCGATCAGCCGGGACAGGGGCCTACGAGCAGTACTTC. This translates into CASSRSAGTGAYEQYF.

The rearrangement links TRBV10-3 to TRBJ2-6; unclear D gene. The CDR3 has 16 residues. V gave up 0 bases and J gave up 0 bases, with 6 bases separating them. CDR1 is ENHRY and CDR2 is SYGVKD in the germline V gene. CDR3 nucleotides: TGTGCCATCAGTGAGTCAGCTACCTCTGGGGCCAACGTCCTGACTTTC. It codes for CAISESATSGANVLTF.

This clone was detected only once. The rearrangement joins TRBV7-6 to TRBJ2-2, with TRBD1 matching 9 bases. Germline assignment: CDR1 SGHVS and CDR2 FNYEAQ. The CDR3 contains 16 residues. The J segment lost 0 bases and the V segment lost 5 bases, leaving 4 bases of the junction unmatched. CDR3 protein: CASSPRTGANTGELFF. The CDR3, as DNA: TGTGCCAGCAGCCCCCGGACAGGGGCGAACACCGGGGAGCTGTTTTTT.

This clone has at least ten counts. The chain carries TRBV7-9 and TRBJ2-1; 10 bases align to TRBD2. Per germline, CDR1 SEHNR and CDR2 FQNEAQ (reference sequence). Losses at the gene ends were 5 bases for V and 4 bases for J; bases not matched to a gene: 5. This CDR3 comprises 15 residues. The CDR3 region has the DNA TGTGCCAGCAGCGTCCAGCGGGGGGGATACAATGAGCAGTTCTTC. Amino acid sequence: CASSVQRGGYNEQFF.

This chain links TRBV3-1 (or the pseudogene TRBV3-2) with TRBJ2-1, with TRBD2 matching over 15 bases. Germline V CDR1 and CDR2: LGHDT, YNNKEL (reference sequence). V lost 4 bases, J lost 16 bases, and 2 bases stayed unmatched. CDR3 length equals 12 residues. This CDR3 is CASSLGLAGGFF. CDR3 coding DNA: TGTGCCAGCAGCCTGGGACTAGCGGGAGGTTTCTTC.

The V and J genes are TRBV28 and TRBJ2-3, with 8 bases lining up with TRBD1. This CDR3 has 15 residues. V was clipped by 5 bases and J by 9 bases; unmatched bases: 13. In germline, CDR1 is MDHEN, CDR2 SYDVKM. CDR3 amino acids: CASSPNTSRGRTQYF. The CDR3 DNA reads TGTGCCAGCAGTCCTAACACGTCCAGGGGGCGGACGCAGTATTTT.

CDR3 loop: CASSQGRGQGTDTQYF. In nucleotides, the CDR3 is TGTGCCAGCAGTCAAGGAAGGGGACAGGGCACAGATACGCAGTATTTT. The chain has TRBV6-1 and TRBJ2-3, with TRBD1 matching 8 bases. The CDR3 extends over 16 amino acids. Germline CDR1 is MNHNS and CDR2 is SASEGT. Germline trimming cut 5 bases from V and 1 base from J; bases unmatched to any gene: 8.

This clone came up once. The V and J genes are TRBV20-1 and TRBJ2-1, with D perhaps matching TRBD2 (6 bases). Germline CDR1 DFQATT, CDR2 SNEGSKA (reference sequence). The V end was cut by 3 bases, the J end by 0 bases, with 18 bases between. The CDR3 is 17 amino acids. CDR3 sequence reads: CSASLGSGTDSYNEQFF. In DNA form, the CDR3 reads TGCAGTGCTAGTCTAGGGTCGGGGACTGACTCCTACAATGAGCAGTTCTTC.

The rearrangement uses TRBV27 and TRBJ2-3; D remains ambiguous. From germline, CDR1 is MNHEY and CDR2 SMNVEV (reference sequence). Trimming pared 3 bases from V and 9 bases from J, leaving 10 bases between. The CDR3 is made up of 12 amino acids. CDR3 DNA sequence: TGTGCCAGCAGTTTTCTGGGCCTCACGCAGTATTTT. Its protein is CASSFLGLTQYF.

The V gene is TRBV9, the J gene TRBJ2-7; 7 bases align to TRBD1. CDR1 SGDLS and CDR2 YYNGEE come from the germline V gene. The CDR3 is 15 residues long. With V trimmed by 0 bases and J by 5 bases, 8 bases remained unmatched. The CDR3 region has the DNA TGTGCCAGCAGCGTAGACCCGACAGGGTATAACGAGCAGTACTTC. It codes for CASSVDPTGYNEQYF. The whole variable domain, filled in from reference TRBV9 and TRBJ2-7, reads DSGVTQTPKHLITATGQRVTLRCSPRSGDLSVYWYQQSLDQGLQFLIQYYNGEERAKGNILERFSAQQFPDLHSELNLSSLELGDSALYFCASSVDPTGYNEQYFGPGTRLTVT.

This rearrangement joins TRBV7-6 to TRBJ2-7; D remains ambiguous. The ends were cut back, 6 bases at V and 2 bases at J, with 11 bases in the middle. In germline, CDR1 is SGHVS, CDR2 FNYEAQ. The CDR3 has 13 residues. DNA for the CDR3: TGTGCCAGCAGAGCCCAACCAACCTACGAGCAGTACTTC. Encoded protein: CASRAQPTYEQYF.

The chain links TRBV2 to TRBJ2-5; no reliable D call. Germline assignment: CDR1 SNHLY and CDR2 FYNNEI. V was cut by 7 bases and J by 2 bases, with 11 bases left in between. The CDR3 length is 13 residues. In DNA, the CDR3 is TGTGCCAGCAAAAGACGACAACAAGAGACCCAGTACTTC. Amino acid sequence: CASKRRQQETQYF.

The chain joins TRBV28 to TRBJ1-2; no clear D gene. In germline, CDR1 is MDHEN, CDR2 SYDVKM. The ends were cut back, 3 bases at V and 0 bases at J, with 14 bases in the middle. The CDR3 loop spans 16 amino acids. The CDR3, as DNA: TGTGCCAGCAGTTTGGAAGGCAGGTCAACTAACTATGGCTACACCTTC. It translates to CASSLEGRSTNYGYTF.

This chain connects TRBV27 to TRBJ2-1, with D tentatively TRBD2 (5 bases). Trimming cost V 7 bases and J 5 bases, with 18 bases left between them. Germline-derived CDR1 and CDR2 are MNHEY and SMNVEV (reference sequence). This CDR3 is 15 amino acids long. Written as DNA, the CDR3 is TGTGCCAGCACCCTCCGAGCTGTTAGCGACAATGAGCAGTTCTTC. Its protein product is CASTLRAVSDNEQFF.

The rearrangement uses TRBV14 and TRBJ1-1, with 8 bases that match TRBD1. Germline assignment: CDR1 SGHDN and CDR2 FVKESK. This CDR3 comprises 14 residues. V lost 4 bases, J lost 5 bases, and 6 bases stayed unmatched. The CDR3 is CASSPRDRITEAFF. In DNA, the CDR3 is TGTGCCAGCAGCCCCCGGGACAGGATAACTGAAGCTTTCTTT.

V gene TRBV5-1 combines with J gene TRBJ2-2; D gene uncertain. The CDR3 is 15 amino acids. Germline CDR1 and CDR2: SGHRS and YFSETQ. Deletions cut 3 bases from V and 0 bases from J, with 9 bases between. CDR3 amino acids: CASSSLVSNTGELFF. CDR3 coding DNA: TGCGCCAGCAGCTCCCTAGTGTCGAACACCGGGGAGCTGTTTTTT.

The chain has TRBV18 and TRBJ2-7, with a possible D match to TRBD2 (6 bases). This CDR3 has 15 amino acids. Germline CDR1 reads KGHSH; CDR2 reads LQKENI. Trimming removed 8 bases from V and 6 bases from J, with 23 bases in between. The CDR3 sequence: CASADTLAPTGEQYF. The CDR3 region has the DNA TGTGCCAGCGCGGATACGCTAGCGCCTACTGGCGAGCAGTACTTC. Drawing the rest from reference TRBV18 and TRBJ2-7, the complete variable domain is NAGVMQNPRHLVRRRGQEARLRCSPMKGHSHVYWYRQLPEEGLKFMVYLQKENIIDESGMPKERFSAEFPKEGPSILRIQQVVRGDSAAYFCASADTLAPTGEQYFGPGTRLTVT.

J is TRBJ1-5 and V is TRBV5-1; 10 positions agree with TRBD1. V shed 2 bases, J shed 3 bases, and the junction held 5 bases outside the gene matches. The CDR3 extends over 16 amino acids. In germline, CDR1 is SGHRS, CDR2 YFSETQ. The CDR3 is CASSFGDRGTNQPQHF. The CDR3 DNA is TGCGCCAGCAGCTTTGGGGACAGGGGAACCAATCAGCCCCAGCATTTT.

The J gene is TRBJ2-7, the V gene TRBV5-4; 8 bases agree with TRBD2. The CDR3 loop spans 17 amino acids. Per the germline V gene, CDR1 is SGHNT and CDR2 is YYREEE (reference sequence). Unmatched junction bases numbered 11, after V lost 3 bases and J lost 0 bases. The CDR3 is CASSSGPSGRYSYEQYF. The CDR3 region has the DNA TGTGCCAGCAGCTCGGGTCCTAGCGGGCGATACTCCTACGAGCAGTACTTC.

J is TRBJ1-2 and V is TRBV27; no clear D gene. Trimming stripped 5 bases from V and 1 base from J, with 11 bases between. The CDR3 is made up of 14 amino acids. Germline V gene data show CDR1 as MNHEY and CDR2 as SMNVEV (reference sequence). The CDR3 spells CASSELAGNYGYTF. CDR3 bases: TGTGCCAGCAGTGAGTTGGCAGGTAACTATGGCTACACCTTC.

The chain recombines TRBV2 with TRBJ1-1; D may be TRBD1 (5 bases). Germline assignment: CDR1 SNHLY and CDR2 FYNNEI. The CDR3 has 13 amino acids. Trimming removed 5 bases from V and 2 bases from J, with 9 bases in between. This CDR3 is CASSFGQNTEAFF. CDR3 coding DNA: TGTGCCAGCAGTTTCGGACAAAACACTGAAGCTTTCTTT.

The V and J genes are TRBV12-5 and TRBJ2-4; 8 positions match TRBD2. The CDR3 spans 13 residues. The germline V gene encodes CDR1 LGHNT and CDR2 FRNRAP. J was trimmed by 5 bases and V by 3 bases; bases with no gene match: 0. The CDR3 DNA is TGTGCTAGTGGTTTTAGCGGGGAAAACATTCAGTACTTC. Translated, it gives CASGFSGENIQYF.

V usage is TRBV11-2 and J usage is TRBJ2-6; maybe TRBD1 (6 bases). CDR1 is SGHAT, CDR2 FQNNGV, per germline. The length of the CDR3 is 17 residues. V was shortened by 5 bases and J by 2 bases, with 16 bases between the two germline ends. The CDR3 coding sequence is TGTGCCAGCAGCCTACTACAGGGATACACTGGGGCCAACGTCCTGACTTTC. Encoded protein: CASSLLQGYTGANVLTF.

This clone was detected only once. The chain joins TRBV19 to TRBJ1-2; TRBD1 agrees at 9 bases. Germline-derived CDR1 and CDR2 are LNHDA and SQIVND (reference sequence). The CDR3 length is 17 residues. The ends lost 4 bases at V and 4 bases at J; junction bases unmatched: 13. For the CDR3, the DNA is TGTGCCAGTAGTACTCCGGGACAGGGAGTCCACCTCTATGGCTACACCTTC. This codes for CASSTPGQGVHLYGYTF. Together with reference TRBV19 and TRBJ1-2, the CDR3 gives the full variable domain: DGGITQSPKYLFRKEGQNVTLSCEQNLNHDAMYWYRQDPGQGLRLIYYSQIVNDFQKGDIAEGYSVSREKKESFPLTVTSAQKNPTAFYLCASSTPGQGVHLYGYTFGSGTRLTVV.

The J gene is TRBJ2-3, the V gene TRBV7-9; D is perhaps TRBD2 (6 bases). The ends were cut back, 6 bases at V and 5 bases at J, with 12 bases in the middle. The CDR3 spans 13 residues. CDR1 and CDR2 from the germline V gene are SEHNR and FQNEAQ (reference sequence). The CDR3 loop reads CASSGGILDTQYF. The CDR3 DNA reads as TGTGCCAGCAGTGGGGGGATTTTAGATACGCAGTATTTT.

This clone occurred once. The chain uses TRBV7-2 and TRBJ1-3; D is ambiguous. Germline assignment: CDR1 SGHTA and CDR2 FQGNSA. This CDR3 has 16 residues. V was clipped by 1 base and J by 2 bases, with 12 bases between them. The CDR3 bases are TGTGCCAGCAGCTTAGTCGGAGGGCCTGCTGGAAACACCATATATTTT. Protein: CASSLVGGPAGNTIYF.